This T cell receptor beta chain was sequenced during a study of beta chain features in type 1 diabetes. Study-wide context: Cell yields, gender and age were comparable in patients and healthy donors.

On this clone: What it binds is unknown.

Without exception, sorted populations had purity beyond 95%. All of the isolated RNA was reverse transcribed, so expressed TCRB transcripts were sequenced. Only in-frame clones appear in the TCRdb table, and some are missing; sequencing was by immunoSEQ multiplex PCR. The table includes 680,000 or so clones, 13% detected once. General study findings and limits: The study found moderately but significantly shorter TCRB CDR3s in all four CD4+ subsets of Type 1 diabetes patients.

Trimming cost V 5 bases and J 0 bases; bases outside gene matches: 5. Looked up from germline, CDR1 is SEHNR and CDR2 is FQNEAQ (reference sequence). The CDR3 is made up of 15 amino acids. This chain links TRBV7-9 with TRBJ2-3; 7 bases agree with TRBD1. The TCR was taken from a man aged 18 to 29 with type 1 diabetes. The sequenced material came from naive CD4+ T cells from blood. CDR3 region: CASSQPGQSTDTQYF. The CDR3 DNA reads as TGTGCCAGCAGCCAACCGGGACAGAGCACAGATACGCAGTATTTT.